This TCR beta chain was captured in a study of identical twins (dated by TCRdb to 2016 to 2018). Background on the whole study: The study deep-sequenced TCR alpha and beta repertoires from monozygotic twins, unrelated adults of various ages and cord blood to test whether fetal clonotypes persist. To rule out contamination, replicate twin experiments were performed at different times with different library preparation protocols.

The method was 5' RACE. The sample was run on an Illumina HiSeq 2000. A universal primer binding site was introduced by template switching, and a unique molecular identifier was present in the final cDNA, enabling accurate counting of TCR cDNA molecules. First-strand cDNA for TCR alpha and beta chains was synthesized from specific primers in the conserved constant-segment region. To control for contamination, each cDNA library was double barcoded with a SMART-Mk sample barcode plus Illumina barcodes. Two successive PCR steps introduced TruSeq adapter sequences along with Illumina sample barcodes. The Illumina HiSeq platform was used with custom primers to sequence TCR alpha and beta cDNA libraries. On the study's bioinformatics: Unique molecular identifiers were extracted from raw reads with MiGEC, and CDR3 positions were determined with MiXCR. Recombination models were inferred per individual with the repgenHMM and IGoR tools using an EM algorithm. The analysis of shared clonotypes was done with the tcR package in R, with sharing normalized by the product of cloneset sizes. To study raw recombination free of thymic and clonal selection effects, out-of-frame nonproductive sequences were analyzed. TCRdb reprocessed the public reads (quality trimming at Q25 with fastp, clone calling with MiXCR) and kept in-frame beta chains. Each CDR3 protein gets just one entry, which takes the most common genes and DNA from the rows behind it. The V and J calls follow TCRdb's processing rather than the paper's. The sample has fewer than 250,000 distinct CDR3 sequences on record, roughly 15% of them singletons. The top ten clones comprise 40% of the sample.

Only healthy Caucasian donors were included. The twin cohort comprised three pairs of female monozygotic twins, all aged about 18 to 30 years. Positive isolation kits from Invitrogen were used to isolate CD4+ and CD8+ T cell populations. Trimmed from V: 4 bases; trimmed from J: 3 bases; junction bases lacking a gene match: 14. CDR1 and CDR2 are drawn from the germline V gene (reference sequence): SEHNR, FQNEAQ. The CDR3 has 17 amino acids, counting the end cysteine and phenylalanine. Only the CDR3 DNA stays, 51 bases, in frame from base 1. Comment on this clonotype: Its antigen is not yet known. No base qualities exist here, and no much larger clone lies one base off it.

General study outcomes and caveats: Fewer insertions were carried by abundant cord blood beta clonotypes; a weaker similar trend was observed in young adult naive repertoires, while no such trend was observed in memory repertoires. Compared with coincidental sharing between unrelated individuals, out-of-frame TCR alpha sequences shared between twins had an excess of sequences with low generation probability. Conclusions relied on cross-sectional statistical analysis, since the same donors could not be followed over many years. Excess twin sharing in beta out-of-frame sequences was weaker because fewer shared sequences lowered the signal-to-noise ratio. In monozygotic twins, recombination models systematically underestimated out-of-frame TCR alpha sharing, but the models matched the sharing seen between unrelated individuals. Zero-insertion analyses could be partly confounded by invariant T cells such as MAIT and iNKT, though diverse VJ usage argued against such confounding for most clonotypes.

The sample was also reused in another study, on T cells expressing NK-cell markers. The second paper further reports: Seven or eight donors provided sorted CD3+CD56+NKG2C+, CD3+CD56+NKG2C- and CD3+CD56-NKG2C+ T-cell subsets, whose TCR beta-chain repertoires were profiled. Among the eight sequenced donors, seven were HCMV-seropositive and one was HCMV-seronegative. To restrict sorting to alphabetaTCR-expressing T cells, an anti-gammadeltaTCR antibody was added in several experiments. In roughly 6 donors, the dominant CD3+CD56+NKG2C+ clonotypes ranked among the top 10 CD8+ clonotypes, making up 1.0-7.0% of CD8+ T cells. Those dominant clonotypes were again the most abundant among CD3+CD56-NKG2C+ cells in a few donors, at about 25-60.1%. Whether the expanded NKG2C-expressing T cell clones were specific for HCMV antigens was left unclear. All eight donors whose samples were sequenced were randomly selected healthy volunteers, three of them men and five women. A commercial ELISA kit detecting HCMV-specific IgG in serum was used to determine HCMV serostatus. MIGEC was used to demultiplex reads and group reads by UMI, and MiTCR was used to assemble and quantify clonotypes. To remove erroneous sequences, TCR cDNA sequences were retained only when supported by two or more reads. Downstream repertoire analysis used the tcR package, and clonotypes were matched across fractions by CDR3 nucleotide sequence plus V segment. Antigen specificity was annotated against VDJdb with VDJmatch, allowing one amino acid substitution in CDR3.

Input material: CD8+ T cells sorted from blood. This receptor was taken from a woman aged 18 to 35 in good health. Recombination joined TRBV7-9 with TRBJ1-2; 7 of the junction bases match TRBD1. The nucleotide sequence is given as TGTGCCAGCAGCTCGACACAAAAGGGGGCGCAGGACTATGGCTACACCTTC. This encodes CASSSTQKGAQDYGYTF.